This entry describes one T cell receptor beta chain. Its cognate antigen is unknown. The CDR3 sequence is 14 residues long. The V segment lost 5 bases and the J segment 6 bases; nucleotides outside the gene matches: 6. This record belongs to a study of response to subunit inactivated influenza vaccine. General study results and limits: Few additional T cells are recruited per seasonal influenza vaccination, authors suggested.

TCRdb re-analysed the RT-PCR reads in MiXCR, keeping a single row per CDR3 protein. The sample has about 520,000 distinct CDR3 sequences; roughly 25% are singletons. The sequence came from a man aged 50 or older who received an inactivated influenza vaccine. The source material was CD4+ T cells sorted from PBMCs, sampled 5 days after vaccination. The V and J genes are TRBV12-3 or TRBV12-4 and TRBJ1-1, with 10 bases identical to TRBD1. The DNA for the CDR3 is TGTGCCAGCAGTCGACAGGGGGCTTTTGCTGAAGCTTTCTTT. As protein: CASSRQGAFAEAFF.